Listed below are T cell receptor beta chains from one sample, sequenced in a study of blood T cell repertoires in COVID-19. Data came from immunoSEQ multiplex PCR; TCRdb stores just in-frame clones and leaves some out. The repertoire has 60,000 to 90,000 clones, roughly 88% of them found once; the top ten carry 20% to 25%. Source material: peripheral blood. Every receptor here comes from a woman in her fifties or sixties with acute or convalescent COVID-19. Both conserved end residues are part of each CDR3. A D gene is named only where the DNA matches it firmly. Expanded clones are given a class, and other clones once, few, many or no size at all.

D,V,length,size,J,CDR3,DNA
TRBD2,TRBV6-5,14,.,TRBJ2-7,CASSLREGRYEQYF,TGTGCCAGCAGTCTGCGGGAGGGGAGGTACGAGCAGTACTTC
TRBD1,TRBV5-1,14,.,TRBJ1-5,CASSWGQGNQPQHF,TGCGCCAGCAGCTGGGGACAGGGCAATCAGCCCCAGCATTTT
.,TRBV7-2,12,.,TRBJ2-7,CASSLGVYEQYF,TGTGCCAGCAGCTTAGGCGTATACGAGCAGTACTTC
TRBD1,TRBV28,17,once,TRBJ1-5,CASSFTRGQGANQPQHF,TGTGCCAGCAGTTTCACCAGGGGACAGGGGGCGAATCAGCCCCAGCATTTT
TRBD1,TRBV6-2/TRBV6-3,15,few,TRBJ1-6,CASSYFAQGTVPLHF,TGTGCCAGCAGTTACTTCGCACAGGGGACCGTGCCCCTCCACTTT
.,TRBV4-1,13,.,TRBJ2-6,CASSQAGANVLTF,TGCGCCAGCAGCCAAGCGGGGGCCAACGTCCTGACTTTC
.,TRBV5-1,15,.,TRBJ2-3,CASSYRDTSTDTQYF,TGCGCCAGCAGCTACCGGGACACTAGCACAGATACGCAGTATTTT
TRBD2,TRBV5-4,17,.,TRBJ2-1,CASSPGTSGREGNEQFF,TGTGCCAGCAGCCCAGGGACTAGCGGGAGGGAGGGCAATGAGCAGTTCTTC
.,TRBV7-8,14,.,TRBJ1-1,CASSYQGLNTEAFF,TGTGCCAGCAGTTACCAGGGTTTAAACACTGAAGCTTTCTTT
TRBD2,TRBV19,14,.,TRBJ2-1,CASKERGVSVEQFF,TGTGCCAGTAAGGAGCGGGGGGTTTCGGTTGAGCAGTTCTTC
.,TRBV2,14,.,TRBJ2-5,CASTVGILIAVKYF,TGTGCCAGCACCGTCGGGATCCTTATCGCGGTGAAGTACTTC
TRBD1,TRBV11-3,15,.,TRBJ2-7,CASSLSNRGSYEQYF,TGTGCCAGCAGCTTGAGTAACAGGGGCTCCTACGAGCAGTACTTC
.,TRBV6-1,14,.,TRBJ2-7,CASSENNYLYEQYF,TGTGCCAGCAGTGAAAACAATTACCTCTACGAGCAGTACTTC